This entry describes one TCR beta chain. The sample is drawn from a study of blood T cell repertoires in COVID-19. Study-wide context: From T cells, B-cell-depleted T cells, or PBMCs came the material, which was cDNA or gDNA.

The V end was cut by 8 bases, the J end by 6 bases, with 16 bases between. The CDR3 runs 13 residues. Germline CDR1 is ENHRY and CDR2 is SYGVKD. Under the authors' procedure: Scientists estimated how many nucleated cells there were by amplifying reference gene primers. The repertoire was sequenced with immunoSEQ multiplex PCR; TCRdb's copy has only in-frame clones and lacks some. Clone size and V and J calls were adopted from that table, with D and trimming inferred from the DNA. The sample records a few hundred thousand clones, roughly 87% being singletons. The sample consisted of peripheral blood. The TCR was taken from a man in his late teens or twenties with active or convalescent COVID-19. The rearrangement links TRBV10-3 to TRBJ1-2; D might be TRBD1 (5 bases). The CDR3 nucleotides read TGTGCCATCTCTCCGATCTGGGGGGATGGCTACACCTTC. The encoded protein is CAISPIWGDGYTF.